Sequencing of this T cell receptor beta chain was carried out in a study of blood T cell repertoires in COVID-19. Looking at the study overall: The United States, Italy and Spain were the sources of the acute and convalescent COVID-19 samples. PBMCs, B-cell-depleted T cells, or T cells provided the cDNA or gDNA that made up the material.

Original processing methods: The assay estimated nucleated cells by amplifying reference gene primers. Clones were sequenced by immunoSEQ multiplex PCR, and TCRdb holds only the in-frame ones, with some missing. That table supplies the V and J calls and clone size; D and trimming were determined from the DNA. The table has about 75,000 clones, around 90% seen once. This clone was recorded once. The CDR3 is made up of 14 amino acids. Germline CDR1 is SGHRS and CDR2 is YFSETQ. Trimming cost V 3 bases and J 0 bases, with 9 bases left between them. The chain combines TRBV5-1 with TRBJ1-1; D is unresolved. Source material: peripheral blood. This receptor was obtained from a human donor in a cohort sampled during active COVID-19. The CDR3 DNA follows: TGCGCCAGCAGCTCCTCGACACTGAACACTGAAGCTTTCTTT. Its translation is CASSSSTLNTEAFF.